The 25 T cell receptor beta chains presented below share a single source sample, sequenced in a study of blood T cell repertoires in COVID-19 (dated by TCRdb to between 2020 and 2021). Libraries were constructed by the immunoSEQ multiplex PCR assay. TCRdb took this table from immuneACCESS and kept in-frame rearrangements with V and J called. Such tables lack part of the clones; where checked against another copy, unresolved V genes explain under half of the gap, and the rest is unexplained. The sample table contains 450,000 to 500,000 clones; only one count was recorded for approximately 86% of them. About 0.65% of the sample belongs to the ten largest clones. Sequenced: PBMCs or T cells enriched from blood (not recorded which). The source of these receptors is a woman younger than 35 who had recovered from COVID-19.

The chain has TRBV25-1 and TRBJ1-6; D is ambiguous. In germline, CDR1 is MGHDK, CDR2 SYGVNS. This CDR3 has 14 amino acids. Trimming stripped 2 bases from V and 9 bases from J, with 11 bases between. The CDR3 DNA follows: TGTGCCAGCAGTGAAGGGGAGATTGGTTCACCCCTCCACTTT. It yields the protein CASSEGEIGSPLHF.

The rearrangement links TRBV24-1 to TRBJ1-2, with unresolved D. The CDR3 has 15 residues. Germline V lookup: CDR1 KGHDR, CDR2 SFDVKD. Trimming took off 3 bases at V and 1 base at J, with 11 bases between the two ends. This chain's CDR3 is CATSDKEQINYGYTF. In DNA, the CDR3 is TGTGCCACCAGTGATAAAGAACAGATTAACTATGGCTACACCTTC.

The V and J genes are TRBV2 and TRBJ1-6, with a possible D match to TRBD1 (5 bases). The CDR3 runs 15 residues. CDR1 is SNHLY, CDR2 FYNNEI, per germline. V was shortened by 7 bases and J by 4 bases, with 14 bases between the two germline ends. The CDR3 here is CASTRGEVYNSPLHF. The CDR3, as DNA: TGTGCCAGCACCCGAGGGGAGGTTTATAATTCACCCCTCCACTTT.

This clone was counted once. The DNA for the CDR3 is TGTGCCAGCAGTTACCGGACTAGCGGGGGCCGCACAGATACGCAGTATTTT. It encodes CASSYRTSGGRTDTQYF. The rearrangement links TRBV27 to TRBJ2-3, with 13 positions matching TRBD2. Germline CDR1 is MNHEY and CDR2 is SMNVEV (reference sequence). The CDR3 consists of 17 residues. The V gene end was trimmed by 4 bases and the J gene end by 1 base; junction bases not matched to a gene: 5.

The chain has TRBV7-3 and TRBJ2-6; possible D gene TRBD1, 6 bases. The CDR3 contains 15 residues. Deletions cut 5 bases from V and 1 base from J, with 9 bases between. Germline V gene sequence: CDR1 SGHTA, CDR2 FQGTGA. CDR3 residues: CASSRTASGANVLTF. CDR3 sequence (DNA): TGTGCCAGCAGCCGGACAGCTTCTGGGGCCAACGTCCTGACTTTC. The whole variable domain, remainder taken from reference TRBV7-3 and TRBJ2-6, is GAGVSQTPSNKVTEKGKYVELRCDPISGHTALYWYRQSLGQGPEFLIYFQGTGAADDSGLPNDRFFAVRPEGSVSTLKIQRTERGDSAVYLCASSRTASGANVLTFGAGSRLTVL.

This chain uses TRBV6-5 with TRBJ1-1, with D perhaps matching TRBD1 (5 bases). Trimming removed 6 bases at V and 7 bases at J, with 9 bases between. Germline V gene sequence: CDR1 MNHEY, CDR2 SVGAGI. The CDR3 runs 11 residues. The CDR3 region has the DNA TGTGCCAGCAGCTGGGGGGTTGAAGCTTTCTTT. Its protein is CASSWGVEAFF.

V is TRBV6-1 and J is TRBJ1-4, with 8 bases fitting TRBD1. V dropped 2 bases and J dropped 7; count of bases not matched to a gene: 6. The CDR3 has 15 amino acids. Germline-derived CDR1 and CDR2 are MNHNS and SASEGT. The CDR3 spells CASSEPGQEGEKLFF. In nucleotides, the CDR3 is TGTGCCAGCAGTGAACCGGGACAGGAGGGTGAAAAACTGTTTTTT.

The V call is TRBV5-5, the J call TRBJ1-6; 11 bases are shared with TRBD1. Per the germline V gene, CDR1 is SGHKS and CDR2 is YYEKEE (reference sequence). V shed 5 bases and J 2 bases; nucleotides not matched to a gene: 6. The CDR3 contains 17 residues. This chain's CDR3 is CASSRTGGIAYNSPLHF. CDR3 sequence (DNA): TGTGCCAGCAGTAGGACAGGGGGCATCGCCTATAATTCACCCCTCCACTTT.

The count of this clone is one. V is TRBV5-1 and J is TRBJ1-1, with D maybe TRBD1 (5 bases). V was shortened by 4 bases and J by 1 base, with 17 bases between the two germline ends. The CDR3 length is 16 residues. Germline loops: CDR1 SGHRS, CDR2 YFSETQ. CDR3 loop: CASSRSPGEGNTEAFF. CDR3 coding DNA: TGCGCCAGCAGCCGAAGCCCGGGGGAGGGGAACACTGAAGCTTTCTTT.

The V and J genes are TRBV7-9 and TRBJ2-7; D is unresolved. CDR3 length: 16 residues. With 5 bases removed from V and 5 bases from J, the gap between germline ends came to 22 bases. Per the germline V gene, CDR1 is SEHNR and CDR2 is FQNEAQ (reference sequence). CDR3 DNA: TGTGCCAGCAGCCCACGTGATATGCGGCCCCTGGACGAGCAGTACTTC. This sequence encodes CASSPRDMRPLDEQYF.

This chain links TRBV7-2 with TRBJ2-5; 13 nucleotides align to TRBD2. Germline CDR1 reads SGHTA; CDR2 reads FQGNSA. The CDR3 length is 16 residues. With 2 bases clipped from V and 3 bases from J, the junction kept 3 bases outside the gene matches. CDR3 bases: TGTGCCAGCAGCTTAACTAGCGGGGGGGTGAAAGAGACCCAGTACTTC. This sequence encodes CASSLTSGGVKETQYF.

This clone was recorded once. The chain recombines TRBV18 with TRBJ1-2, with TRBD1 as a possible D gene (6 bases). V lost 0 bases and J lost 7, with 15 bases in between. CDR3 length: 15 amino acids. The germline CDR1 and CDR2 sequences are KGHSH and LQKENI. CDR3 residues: CASSPPKQGSSGYTF. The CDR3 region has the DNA TGTGCCAGCTCACCACCGAAACAGGGTAGTAGTGGCTACACCTTC.

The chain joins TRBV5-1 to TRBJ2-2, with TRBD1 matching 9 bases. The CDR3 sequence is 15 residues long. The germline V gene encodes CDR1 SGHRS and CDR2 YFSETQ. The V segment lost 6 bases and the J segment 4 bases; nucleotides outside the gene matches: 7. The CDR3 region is CASTRTGVGTGELFF. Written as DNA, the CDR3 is TGCGCCAGCACCCGGACAGGGGTGGGCACCGGGGAGCTGTTTTTT.

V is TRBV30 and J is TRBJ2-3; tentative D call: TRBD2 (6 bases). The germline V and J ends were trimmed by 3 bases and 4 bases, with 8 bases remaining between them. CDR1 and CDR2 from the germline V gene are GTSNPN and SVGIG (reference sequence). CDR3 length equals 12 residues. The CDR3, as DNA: TGTGCCTGGAGCCCGGGGGCAGATACGCAGTATTTT. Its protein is CAWSPGADTQYF.

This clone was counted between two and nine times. Here the CDR3 DNA reads TGTGCCAGCAGTTCGACAGACGACTCTGGAAACACCATATATTTT. This gives the protein CASSSTDDSGNTIYF. This chain joins TRBV28 and TRBJ1-3, with D tentatively TRBD1 (5 bases). The CDR3 loop spans 15 amino acids. The germline V gene encodes CDR1 MDHEN and CDR2 SYDVKM. V dropped 4 bases and J dropped 0 bases, with 10 bases sitting between them.

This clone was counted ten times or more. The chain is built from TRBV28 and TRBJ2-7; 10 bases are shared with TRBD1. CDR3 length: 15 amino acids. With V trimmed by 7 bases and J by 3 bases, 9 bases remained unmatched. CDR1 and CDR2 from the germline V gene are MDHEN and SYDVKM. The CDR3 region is CASTDEGQGHYEQYF. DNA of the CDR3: TGTGCCAGCACCGACGAGGGACAGGGGCACTACGAGCAGTACTTC.

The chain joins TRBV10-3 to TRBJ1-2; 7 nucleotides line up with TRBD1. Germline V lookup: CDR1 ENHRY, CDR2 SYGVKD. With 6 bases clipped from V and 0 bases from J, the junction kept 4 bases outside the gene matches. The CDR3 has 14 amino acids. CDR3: CAIRGTATNYGYTF. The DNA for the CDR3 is TGTGCCATCAGGGGGACAGCGACTAACTATGGCTACACCTTC.

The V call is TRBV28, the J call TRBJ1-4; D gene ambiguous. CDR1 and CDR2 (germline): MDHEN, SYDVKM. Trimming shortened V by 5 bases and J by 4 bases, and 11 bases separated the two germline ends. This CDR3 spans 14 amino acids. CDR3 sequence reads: CASSPPGVNEKLFF. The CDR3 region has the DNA TGTGCCAGCAGTCCTCCAGGTGTTAATGAAAAACTGTTTTTT.

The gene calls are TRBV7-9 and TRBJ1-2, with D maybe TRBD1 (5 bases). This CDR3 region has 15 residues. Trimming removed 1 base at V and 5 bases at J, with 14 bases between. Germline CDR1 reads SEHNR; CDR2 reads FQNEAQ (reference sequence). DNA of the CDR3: TGTGCCAGCAGCTTAGGTTCGCCAGGGCCTTATGGCTACACCTTC. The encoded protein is CASSLGSPGPYGYTF.

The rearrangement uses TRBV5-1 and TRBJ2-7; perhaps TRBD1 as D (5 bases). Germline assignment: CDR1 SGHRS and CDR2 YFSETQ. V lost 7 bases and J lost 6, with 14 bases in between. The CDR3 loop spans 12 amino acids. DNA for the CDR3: TGCGCCAGCCAGGGAATCGGGTCCGAGCAGTACTTC. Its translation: CASQGIGSEQYF.

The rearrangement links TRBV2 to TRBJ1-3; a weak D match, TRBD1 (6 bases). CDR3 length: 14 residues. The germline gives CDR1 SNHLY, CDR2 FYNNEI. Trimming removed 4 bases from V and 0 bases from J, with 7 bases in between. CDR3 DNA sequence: TGTGCCAGCAGTGGGACAGCCTCTGGAAACACCATATATTTT. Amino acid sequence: CASSGTASGNTIYF.

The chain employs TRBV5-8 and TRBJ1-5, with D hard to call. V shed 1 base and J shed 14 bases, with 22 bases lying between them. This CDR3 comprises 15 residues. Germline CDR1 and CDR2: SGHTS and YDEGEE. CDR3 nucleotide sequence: TGTGCCAGCAGCTTGCAGATTATACGGGAACGGGGAAAGCATTTT. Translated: CASSLQIIRERGKHF.

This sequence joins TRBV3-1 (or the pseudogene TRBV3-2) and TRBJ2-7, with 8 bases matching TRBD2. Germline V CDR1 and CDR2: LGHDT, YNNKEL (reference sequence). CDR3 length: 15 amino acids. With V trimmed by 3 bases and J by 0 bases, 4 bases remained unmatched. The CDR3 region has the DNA TGTGCCAGCAGCCAGACTAGCGTTAGCTCCTACGAGCAGTACTTC. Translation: CASSQTSVSSYEQYF.

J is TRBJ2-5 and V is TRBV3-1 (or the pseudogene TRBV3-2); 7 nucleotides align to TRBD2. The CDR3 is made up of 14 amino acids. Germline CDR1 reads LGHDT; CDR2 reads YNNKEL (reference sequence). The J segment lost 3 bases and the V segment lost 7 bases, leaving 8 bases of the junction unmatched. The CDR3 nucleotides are TGTGCCAGCAAGGCAAAAGGACTAGAAGAGACCCAGTACTTC. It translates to CASKAKGLEETQYF.

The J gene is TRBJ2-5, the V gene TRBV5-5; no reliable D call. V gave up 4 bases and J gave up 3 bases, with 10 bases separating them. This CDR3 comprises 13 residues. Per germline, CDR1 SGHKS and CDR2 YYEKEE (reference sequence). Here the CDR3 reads CASSPWAEETQYF. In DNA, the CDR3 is TGTGCCAGCAGCCCATGGGCTGAAGAGACCCAGTACTTC.